A single sample gave rise to the 15 T cell receptor beta chains below, sequenced in a study of monozygotic twins with inflammatory bowel disease. From its re-call of the 5' RACE reads, TCRdb lists each CDR3 protein once, without DNA. Its clone listing holds about 110,000 distinct CDR3 sequences. The sample consisted of blood. The receptors originated from a human donor with ulcerative colitis or Crohn's disease, or a healthy co-twin of an affected twin (not recorded which).

V usage is TRBV28 and J usage is TRBJ2-2; the TRBD1 assignment by TCRdb is unverifiable without DNA. The CDR3 has 15 residues. In germline, CDR1 is MDHEN, CDR2 SYDVKM. CDR3 region: CASRTTAPNIGELFF.

The rearrangement joins TRBV20-1 to TRBJ2-5. This CDR3 has 12 amino acids. Looked up from germline, CDR1 is DFQATT and CDR2 is SNEGSKA (reference sequence). CDR3 protein: CSADQNQETQYF.

V usage is TRBV7-8 and J usage is TRBJ2-3; TCRdb calls TRBD2, which cannot be checked without DNA. The CDR3 contains 18 residues. Germline V gives CDR1 SGHVS, CDR2 FQNEAQ. The CDR3 is CASSYPTVAGDYTDTQYF.

The CDR3 protein is CASSFGTSVEDTQYF. The rearrangement links TRBV12-3 or TRBV12-4 to TRBJ2-3; without DNA, the TCRdb call of TRBD2 cannot be checked. CDR3 length: 15 amino acids.

J is TRBJ2-3 and V is TRBV7-9; TCRdb proposes TRBD1, but this gene call is untestable without DNA. From germline, CDR1 is SEHNR and CDR2 FQNEAQ (reference sequence). The CDR3 contains 14 residues. The CDR3 reads CASTGTGGWDTQYF.

V is TRBV27 and J is TRBJ2-1; absent DNA, TCRdb's TRBD2 call cannot be checked. The germline CDR1 and CDR2 sequences are MNHEY and SMNVEV (reference sequence). The CDR3 runs 15 residues. This chain's CDR3 is CASSLSSGWPYEQFF.

The chain recombines TRBV5-1 with TRBJ1-4; TCRdb's assignment of TRBD1 cannot be checked, as there is no DNA. The length of the CDR3 is 15 residues. Germline-derived CDR1 and CDR2 are SGHRS and YFSETQ. The chain's CDR3 is CASSWGQGIGEKLFF.

This chain links TRBV5-1 with TRBJ2-7. The V gene's germline CDR1 is SGHRS and CDR2 YFSETQ. The CDR3 contains 15 residues. The CDR3 sequence: CASSLAMGSRYEQYF.

This sequence joins TRBV28 and TRBJ1-1. This CDR3 has 11 residues. Germline CDR1 is MDHEN and CDR2 is SYDVKM. CDR3 residues: CASSLGGRAFF.

The CDR3 sequence is CASSLDGRLGDTQYF. This sequence joins TRBV5-1 and TRBJ2-3; TCRdb proposes TRBD2, but this gene call is untestable without DNA. The CDR3 extends over 15 amino acids. Per the germline V gene, CDR1 is SGHRS and CDR2 is YFSETQ. The full variable domain, rest sourced from reference TRBV5-1 and TRBJ2-3, is KAGVTQTPRYLIKTRGQQVTLSCSPISGHRSVSWYQQTPGQGLQFLFEYFSETQRNKGNFPGRFSGRQFSNSRSEMNVSTLELGDSALYLCASSLDGRLGDTQYFGPGTRLTVL.

The chain combines TRBV10-3 with TRBJ1-3; lacking DNA, the TRBD1 call made by TCRdb goes unchecked. This CDR3 is built from 16 residues. CDR1 and CDR2 from the germline V gene are ENHRY and SYGVKD. CDR3 sequence reads: CAISESGALSGNTIYF.

The chain uses TRBV9 and TRBJ1-6; TCRdb's D call, TRBD1, is unchecked because there is no DNA. The germline V gene has CDR1 SGDLS and CDR2 YYNGEE. CDR3 length: 15 residues. The CDR3 spells CASRVDPLSNSPLHF.

The CDR3 protein is CASSPDPEYTQYF. J is TRBJ2-3 and V is TRBV5-1. This CDR3 is built from 13 residues. The V gene's germline CDR1 is SGHRS and CDR2 YFSETQ. The variable domain in full, with the rest retrieved from reference TRBV5-1 and TRBJ2-3, is KAGVTQTPRYLIKTRGQQVTLSCSPISGHRSVSWYQQTPGQGLQFLFEYFSETQRNKGNFPGRFSGRQFSNSRSEMNVSTLELGDSALYLCASSPDPEYTQYFGPGTRLTVL.

This rearrangement joins TRBV12-3 or TRBV12-4 to TRBJ1-1; TCRdb gives TRBD1 as the D gene, but with no DNA this cannot be confirmed. This CDR3 spans 12 amino acids. The CDR3: CASSRDRASSFF.

The rearrangement links TRBV20-1 to TRBJ2-1; TCRdb gives TRBD2 as the D gene, but with no DNA this cannot be confirmed. The CDR3 contains 15 residues. Germline CDR1 DFQATT, CDR2 SNEGSKA (reference sequence). CDR3 amino acids: CSASVAGGPYNEQFF.